The entry that follows covers one T cell receptor (beta chain) sequence. Per the authors' pipeline: Estimation of nucleated cell counts relied on the amplification of reference gene primers. Some clones are missing from TCRdb's copy, which holds only in-frame ones; the method was immunoSEQ multiplex PCR. That table furnishes V, J and clone size, whereas the DNA furnished D and trimming. This sample has 180,000 or so clones, with roughly four fifths found just once. Trimming removed 4 bases at V and 2 bases at J, with 6 bases between. The CDR3 covers 14 residues. CDR1 and CDR2 (germline): LNHDA, SQIVND (reference sequence). During active infection, Seattle patients enrolled and were then monitored through disease. These data are taken from a study of blood T cell repertoires in COVID-19. As for the study in general: Whether acute or convalescent, the COVID-19 samples came from the United States, Italy and Spain. T cells, B-cell-depleted T cells, or PBMCs provided the cDNA or gDNA that served as material.

Sequenced input: peripheral blood. V and J are TRBV19 and TRBJ2-6, with a weak D call TRBD2 (6 bases). This clonotype originated in a woman aged 40 to 55 with COVID-19, enrolled during active disease. The CDR3 region is CASSRGAGANVLTF. CDR3 nucleotides: TGTGCCAGTAGTAGGGGGGCTGGGGCCAACGTCCTGACTTTC. The whole variable domain, filled in from reference TRBV19 and TRBJ2-6, reads DGGITQSPKYLFRKEGQNVTLSCEQNLNHDAMYWYRQDPGQGLRLIYYSQIVNDFQKGDIAEGYSVSREKKESFPLTVTSAQKNPTAFYLCASSRGAGANVLTFGAGSRLTVL.